This entry lists 19 T cell receptor beta chains sequenced from one sample in a study of CD8 T cells in Susac syndrome. Random hexamers were used to reverse transcribe about 0.5 to 1 ug of RNA. TCRdb re-analysed the immunoSEQ multiplex PCR reads in MiXCR, keeping a single row per CDR3 protein. The repertoire has 150,000 to 200,000 distinct CDR3 sequences, about 95% of them found once; the top ten carry 0.085% to 0.13%. Material for sequencing was CD4+ T cells from PBMCs. The receptors shown here come from a human donor in good health.

This chain joins TRBV29-1 and TRBJ1-2; D perhaps matches TRBD1 (6 bases). The length of the CDR3 is 12 residues. The V end was cut by 1 base, the J end by 6 bases, with 9 bases between. Looked up from germline, CDR1 is SQVTM and CDR2 is ANQGSEA. The CDR3 coding sequence is TGCAGCGTTGAAGGGGCAGGGGATGGCTACACCTTC. Translated, it gives CSVEGAGDGYTF. Full variable domain (remainder filled in from reference TRBV29-1 and TRBJ1-2): SAVISQKPSRDICQRGTSLTIQCQVDSQVTMMFWYRQQPGQSLTLIATANQGSEATYESGFVIDKFPISRPNLTFSTLTVSNMSPEDSSIYLCSVEGAGDGYTFGSGTRLTVV.

The rearrangement joins TRBV9 to TRBJ2-2; D remains ambiguous. Germline CDR1 SGDLS, CDR2 YYNGEE. V was trimmed by 0 bases and J by 9 bases, leaving 9 bases between them. This CDR3 comprises 13 residues. CDR3 DNA: TGTGCCAGCAGCGTAGAAACCTTTCGGGAGCTGTTTTTT. Translating gives CASSVETFRELFF. Using reference TRBV9 and TRBJ2-2 for the parts outside the CDR3, the full variable domain is DSGVTQTPKHLITATGQRVTLRCSPRSGDLSVYWYQQSLDQGLQFLIQYYNGEERAKGNILERFSAQQFPDLHSELNLSSLELGDSALYFCASSVETFRELFFGEGSRLTVL.

In nucleotides, the CDR3 is TGTGCCTGGTCGGGACTCCAAGGAGAGACCCAGTACTTC. Translating gives CAWSGLQGETQYF. The J gene is TRBJ2-5, the V gene TRBV30; perhaps TRBD2 as D (6 bases). CDR1 is GTSNPN and CDR2 is SVGIG in the germline V gene (reference sequence). V was trimmed by 5 bases and J by 4 bases, leaving 14 bases between them. This CDR3 is 13 amino acids long. Together with reference TRBV30 and TRBJ2-5, the CDR3 gives the full variable domain: SQTIHQWPATLVQPVGSPLSLECTVEGTSNPNLYWYRQAAGRGLQLLFYSVGIGQISSEVPQNLSASRPQDRQFILSSKKLLLSDSGFYLCAWSGLQGETQYFGPGTRLLVL.

The chain carries TRBV29-1 and TRBJ1-2; a weak D match, TRBD1 (5 bases). The length of the CDR3 is 13 residues. Trimming removed 7 bases at V and 1 base at J, with 13 bases between. Germline V gene lookup returns CDR1 SQVTM and CDR2 ANQGSEA. This chain's CDR3 is CSGSGGFNYGYTF. CDR3 sequence (DNA): TGCAGCGGCTCCGGGGGATTTAACTATGGCTACACCTTC. Full variable domain (outside the CDR3, taken from reference TRBV29-1 and TRBJ1-2): SAVISQKPSRDICQRGTSLTIQCQVDSQVTMMFWYRQQPGQSLTLIATANQGSEATYESGFVIDKFPISRPNLTFSTLTVSNMSPEDSSIYLCSGSGGFNYGYTFGSGTRLTVV.

The chain carries TRBV2 and TRBJ2-1, with D unclear. CDR1 is SNHLY and CDR2 is FYNNEI in the germline V gene. Trimming removed 7 bases at V and 6 bases at J, with 13 bases between. This CDR3 region has 13 residues. CDR3 sequence: CASTLDGLNEQFF. The CDR3 nucleotides are TGTGCCAGCACCCTGGACGGTCTCAATGAGCAGTTCTTC.

This chain connects TRBV28 to TRBJ2-5, with 12 bases that match TRBD2. Looked up from germline, CDR1 is MDHEN and CDR2 is SYDVKM. With 5 bases clipped from V and 0 bases from J, the junction kept 1 base outside the gene matches. CDR3 size: 15 residues. This CDR3 is CASSLAGGYQETQYF. The CDR3 nucleotides read TGTGCCAGCAGTCTAGCGGGAGGGTACCAAGAGACCCAGTACTTC.

The chain couples TRBV24-1 to TRBJ2-2; the D gene could be TRBD1 or TRBD2 (5 bases each). From germline, CDR1 is KGHDR and CDR2 SFDVKD. V gave up 1 base and J gave up 5 bases, with 7 bases separating them. The CDR3 covers 14 residues. CDR3 DNA: TGTGCCACCAGTGATTTATGGGGGACCGGGGAGCTGTTTTTT. The encoded protein is CATSDLWGTGELFF.

The chain links TRBV4-3 to TRBJ2-7; the match to TRBD2 covers 13 bases. Germline V gene lookup returns CDR1 LGHNA and CDR2 YSLEER. J was trimmed by 4 bases and V by 5 bases; bases with no gene match: 5. The CDR3 totals 15 residues. CDR3 residues: CASSKGLAGAYEQYF. DNA of the CDR3: TGCGCCAGCAGCAAAGGACTAGCGGGAGCGTACGAGCAGTACTTC.

The chain links TRBV5-1 to TRBJ2-3; D is ambiguous. The V gene's germline CDR1 is SGHRS and CDR2 YFSETQ. Deletions cut 0 bases from V and 6 bases from J, with 14 bases between. The CDR3 sequence is 15 residues long. CDR3 coding DNA: TGCGCCAGCAGCTTGGGACCTCAAATCGGGGATACGCAGTATTTT. Translation gives CASSLGPQIGDTQYF. The full variable domain, completed using reference TRBV5-1 and TRBJ2-3, is KAGVTQTPRYLIKTRGQQVTLSCSPISGHRSVSWYQQTPGQGLQFLFEYFSETQRNKGNFPGRFSGRQFSNSRSEMNVSTLELGDSALYLCASSLGPQIGDTQYFGPGTRLTVL.

This chain uses TRBV27 with TRBJ2-1; the match to TRBD2 covers 10 bases. V was clipped by 2 bases and J by 8 bases; unmatched bases: 12. The CDR3 runs 17 residues. The germline gives CDR1 MNHEY, CDR2 SMNVEV (reference sequence). The CDR3 loop is CASSLGRGASGRHEQFF. CDR3 coding DNA: TGTGCCAGCAGTTTAGGGCGGGGGGCTAGCGGGAGACATGAGCAGTTCTTC.

The J gene is TRBJ1-5, the V gene TRBV20-1; TRBD1 aligns across 12 bases. The trim removed 4 bases at V and 3 bases at J, leaving 7 bases unmatched. Germline V CDR1 and CDR2: DFQATT, SNEGSKA (reference sequence). The CDR3 is 16 residues long. CDR3 in amino acids: CSAMPGTGGDNQPQHF. The CDR3 DNA sequence: TGCAGTGCTATGCCCGGGACAGGGGGCGACAATCAGCCCCAGCATTTT.

J is TRBJ2-7 and V is TRBV9; TRBD2 matches 9 bases. Trimming took 4 bases from V and 4 from J; bases not matched to a gene: 6. Germline CDR1 and CDR2: SGDLS and YYNGEE. The CDR3 totals 14 residues. For the CDR3, the DNA is TGTGCCAGCAGCTGGACTAGCGCACCGTACGAGCAGTACTTC. Its protein is CASSWTSAPYEQYF.

The chain has TRBV9 and TRBJ2-7, with 8 bases identical to TRBD2. Trimming took 5 bases from V and 2 from J; bases not matched to a gene: 6. This CDR3 comprises 14 residues. The germline CDR1 and CDR2 sequences are SGDLS and YYNGEE. Here the CDR3 DNA reads TGTGCCAGCAGTTCTAGCGGGTCTACCTACGAGCAGTACTTC. This encodes CASSSSGSTYEQYF.

The CDR3 DNA reads as TGTGCCAGCAACAGACAGGCACTCTATGGCTACACCTTC. This codes for CASNRQALYGYTF. This chain uses TRBV5-4 with TRBJ1-2; weak D call: TRBD1 (6 bases). Trimming pared 6 bases from V and 4 bases from J, leaving 13 bases between. Germline CDR1 and CDR2: SGHNT and YYREEE (reference sequence). CDR3 length: 13 amino acids.

This chain connects TRBV6-5 to TRBJ2-1, with TRBD2 as a possible D gene (6 bases). The CDR3 is 11 residues long. Trimming stripped 7 bases from V and 9 bases from J, with 10 bases between. Per germline, CDR1 MNHEY and CDR2 SVGAGI. Written as DNA, the CDR3 is TGTGCCAGCAATGGCGGGATTGAGCAGTTCTTC. This codes for CASNGGIEQFF.

This chain connects TRBV6-2 or TRBV6-3 to TRBJ2-4; D tentatively reads TRBD1 or TRBD2 (5 bases each). Germline values: CDR1 MNHEY, CDR2 SVGEGT. The length of the CDR3 is 14 residues. Trimming left V 7 bases short and J 5 bases short, with 15 bases between. Here the CDR3 reads CASNNPGPENIQYF. The CDR3, as DNA: TGTGCCAGCAATAATCCGGGACCAGAAAACATTCAGTACTTC.

This clonotype was observed a single time. The V call is TRBV29-1, the J call TRBJ2-3; TRBD2 agrees at 11 bases. This CDR3 is 18 amino acids long. CDR1 is SQVTM, CDR2 ANQGSEA, per germline. V dropped 6 bases and J dropped 6; count of bases not matched to a gene: 20. Here the CDR3 reads CSVLGTSGGGSRADTQYF. The CDR3 DNA is TGCAGCGTACTCGGGACTAGCGGAGGAGGGTCCCGAGCGGATACGCAGTATTTT.

This clonotype was detected only a few times. This sequence joins TRBV15 and TRBJ2-6; D is ambiguous. V lost 1 base and J 1 base, leaving 5 bases between the germline ends. Germline V gene lookup returns CDR1 LNHNV and CDR2 YYDKDF (reference sequence). CDR3 size: 15 residues. CDR3: CATSRAGSGANVLTF. The CDR3 bases are TGTGCCACCAGCAGAGCTGGGTCTGGGGCCAACGTCCTGACTTTC.

This rearrangement joins TRBV12-3 or TRBV12-4 to TRBJ2-7, with D possibly called TRBD1 or TRBD2 (6 bases each). The CDR3 contains 14 residues. V was clipped by 1 base and J by 5 bases, with 12 bases between them. The chain's CDR3 is CASSLVQRGDEQYF. The CDR3 coding sequence is TGTGCCAGCAGTTTAGTACAAAGGGGGGACGAGCAGTACTTC.